These T cell receptor beta chains were read from a single sample in a study of metastatic and nonmetastatic thyroid tumors. With MiXCR, TCRdb reprocessed the PCR reads. The sample carries 25,000 to 30,000 clones, about 15% recorded once. Sequenced material: blood. These receptors all come from a male donor with papillary thyroid cancer or a benign thyroid nodule (not recorded which). Some clones in this sample may be carry-over from other donors' samples. The CDR3 runs from the conserved cysteine through the conserved F or W. The D gene is left open where the match is weak. Clone size is stated in some rows and not others, as once, few, many or a class when expanded.

D gene: TRBD2; clone size: .; V gene: TRBV20-1; J gene: TRBJ2-2; CDR3 protein: CSAWGGVTGELFF; CDR3 DNA: TGCAGTGCTTGGGGGGGTGTGACCGGGGAGCTGTTTTTT
D gene: .; clone size: many; V gene: TRBV4-2; J gene: TRBJ1-1; CDR3 protein: CASSQEQGTEAFF; CDR3 DNA: TGTGCCAGCAGCCAAGAGCAGGGTACTGAAGCTTTCTTT
D gene: .; clone size: few; V gene: TRBV6-2/TRBV6-3; J gene: TRBJ1-1; CDR3 protein: CASSYARNTEAFF; CDR3 DNA: TGTGCCAGCAGTTACGCTCGGAACACTGAGGCTTTCTTT
D gene: .; clone size: .; V gene: TRBV20-1; J gene: TRBJ2-1; CDR3 protein: CSARDGARDEQFF; CDR3 DNA: TGCAGTGCTAGAGACGGGGCGAGAGATGAGCAGTTCTTC
D gene: TRBD1; clone size: .; V gene: TRBV28; J gene: TRBJ2-7; CDR3 protein: CASSFKGAHYEQYF; CDR3 DNA: TGTGCCAGCAGTTTTAAGGGGGCCCACTACGAGCAGTACTTC
D gene: .; clone size: many; V gene: TRBV20-1; J gene: TRBJ2-7; CDR3 protein: CSAPLGSLSYEQYF; CDR3 DNA: TGCAGTGCCCCATTGGGCAGCCTCTCCTACGAGCAGTACTTC
D gene: TRBD1; clone size: many; V gene: TRBV28; J gene: TRBJ1-6; CDR3 protein: CASSPLPQGEFSPLHF; CDR3 DNA: TGTGCCAGCAGCCCTCTCCCCCAGGGGGAGTTCTCACCCCTCCACTTT
D gene: .; clone size: few; V gene: TRBV6-1; J gene: TRBJ2-7; CDR3 protein: CADFGPKQYF; CDR3 DNA: TGTGCTGACTTTGGACCTAAGCAGTACTTC
D gene: .; clone size: many; V gene: TRBV13; J gene: TRBJ2-1; CDR3 protein: CASSLRRVDNEQFF; CDR3 DNA: TGTGCCAGCAGCTTACGGAGAGTAGACAATGAGCAGTTCTTC
D gene: .; clone size: many; V gene: TRBV6-1; J gene: TRBJ2-7; CDR3 protein: CASSETPGRHPYEQYF; CDR3 DNA: TGTGCCAGCAGTGAAACCCCGGGACGCCACCCCTACGAGCAGTACTTC
D gene: TRBD1; clone size: many; V gene: TRBV7-9; J gene: TRBJ1-2; CDR3 protein: CASSLSGTAYGYTF; CDR3 DNA: TGTGCCAGCAGCTTATCCGGGACAGCCTATGGCTACACCTTC
D gene: .; clone size: many; V gene: TRBV9; J gene: TRBJ1-2; CDR3 protein: CASSAGTTVNYGYTF; CDR3 DNA: TGTGCCAGCAGCGCAGGGACTACTGTTAACTATGGCTACACCTTC
D gene: .; clone size: .; V gene: TRBV5-1; J gene: TRBJ1-1; CDR3 protein: CASSDGGLAYTESFF; CDR3 DNA: TGCGCCAGCAGCGATGGAGGGTTGGCGTACACTGAATCTTTCTTT
D gene: .; clone size: many; V gene: TRBV4-1; J gene: TRBJ2-1; CDR3 protein: CASSQASQSSYNEQFF; CDR3 DNA: TGCGCCAGCAGCCAAGCGTCGCAGTCCTCCTACAATGAGCAGTTCTTC
D gene: .; clone size: .; V gene: TRBV2; J gene: TRBJ2-5; CDR3 protein: CASNRGSQETQYF; CDR3 DNA: TGTGCCAGCAATAGGGGAAGTCAAGAGACCCAGTACTTC
D gene: .; clone size: many; V gene: TRBV28; J gene: TRBJ1-5; CDR3 protein: CASSLFSWPQHF; CDR3 DNA: TGTGCCAGCAGTTTGTTCTCGTGGCCCCAGCATTTT
D gene: .; clone size: .; V gene: TRBV30; J gene: TRBJ2-1; CDR3 protein: CAWSPSYNEQFF; CDR3 DNA: TGTGCCTGGAGCCCGTCCTACAATGAGCAGTTCTTC
D gene: .; clone size: .; V gene: TRBV29-1; J gene: TRBJ2-3; CDR3 protein: CSVESGPDTQYF; CDR3 DNA: TGCAGCGTTGAGTCCGGCCCAGATACGCAGTATTTT
D gene: TRBD2; clone size: many; V gene: TRBV25-1; J gene: TRBJ2-3; CDR3 protein: CASSSGSRTDTQYF; CDR3 DNA: TGTGCCAGTTCTAGCGGGAGCCGCACAGATACGCAGTATTTT
D gene: TRBD2; clone size: many; V gene: TRBV7-2; J gene: TRBJ2-3; CDR3 protein: CASSLGTSGGPGTQYF; CDR3 DNA: TGTGCCAGCAGCTTAGGGACTAGCGGGGGCCCGGGGACGCAGTATTTT
D gene: .; clone size: many; V gene: TRBV7-2; J gene: TRBJ2-3; CDR3 protein: CASSLAAGWTDTQYF; CDR3 DNA: TGTGCCAGCAGCTTAGCGGCAGGGTGGACAGATACGCAGTATTTT
D gene: .; clone size: many; V gene: TRBV6-2/TRBV6-3; J gene: TRBJ2-7; CDR3 protein: CASSYSNYEQYF; CDR3 DNA: TGTGCCAGCAGTTACTCGAACTACGAGCAGTACTTC
D gene: .; clone size: many; V gene: TRBV5-5; J gene: TRBJ1-3; CDR3 protein: CASSPTGTGNTIYF; CDR3 DNA: TGTGCCAGCAGCCCAACAGGGACTGGAAACACCATATATTTT
D gene: .; clone size: many; V gene: TRBV5-5; J gene: TRBJ2-6; CDR3 protein: CASSRDSGANVLTF; CDR3 DNA: TGTGCCAGCAGCCGGGACTCTGGGGCCAACGTCCTGACTTTC
D gene: TRBD1; clone size: many; V gene: TRBV19; J gene: TRBJ1-6; CDR3 protein: CASSTWDSNSPLHF; CDR3 DNA: TGTGCCAGTAGTACATGGGACAGCAATTCACCCCTCCACTTT
D gene: TRBD2; clone size: few; V gene: TRBV3-1; J gene: TRBJ2-5; CDR3 protein: CASSQDLRFETSGSIISETQYF; CDR3 DNA: TGTGCCAGCAGCCAAGATCTACGATTCGAGACTAGCGGCTCAATCATCTCGGAGACCCAGTACTTC
D gene: .; clone size: many; V gene: TRBV19; J gene: TRBJ2-1; CDR3 protein: CASGPALWNEQFF; CDR3 DNA: TGTGCCAGTGGACCCGCACTTTGGAATGAGCAGTTCTTC
D gene: TRBD2; clone size: many; V gene: TRBV20-1; J gene: TRBJ2-3; CDR3 protein: CSAGRGDTQYF; CDR3 DNA: TGCAGTGCCGGGAGGGGGGATACGCAGTATTTT
D gene: TRBD1; clone size: many; V gene: TRBV6-1; J gene: TRBJ1-3; CDR3 protein: CASILDRGSGNTIYF; CDR3 DNA: TGTGCCAGCATTTTAGACAGGGGGTCTGGAAACACCATATATTTT
D gene: TRBD2; clone size: many; V gene: TRBV10-3; J gene: TRBJ2-3; CDR3 protein: CAISETLSSGASTDTQYF; CDR3 DNA: TGTGCCATCAGTGAGACGCTGTCTAGCGGAGCTAGCACAGATACGCAGTATTTT
D gene: TRBD1; clone size: .; V gene: TRBV20-1; J gene: TRBJ2-3; CDR3 protein: CSARETGQGNQPQYF; CDR3 DNA: TGCAGTGCTAGAGAAACTGGACAGGGTAACCAGCCCCAGTATTTT
D gene: TRBD1; clone size: many; V gene: TRBV5-1; J gene: TRBJ2-7; CDR3 protein: CASSIMTGEYEQYF; CDR3 DNA: TGCGCCAGCAGCATAATGACAGGGGAGTACGAGCAGTACTTC
D gene: .; clone size: many; V gene: TRBV27; J gene: TRBJ1-5; CDR3 protein: CASGPQGYSNQPQHF; CDR3 DNA: TGTGCCAGCGGACCCCAGGGGTATAGCAATCAGCCCCAGCATTTT
D gene: .; clone size: many; V gene: TRBV6-1; J gene: TRBJ1-4; CDR3 protein: CASSRLQDANEKLFF; CDR3 DNA: TGTGCCAGCAGTCGACTACAGGACGCTAATGAAAAACTGTTTTTT
D gene: .; clone size: few; V gene: TRBV20-1; J gene: TRBJ2-7; CDR3 protein: CSARDRRISYEQYF; CDR3 DNA: TGCAGTGCTAGAGATAGGCGGATCTCCTACGAGCAGTACTTC
D gene: .; clone size: many; V gene: TRBV5-8; J gene: TRBJ2-1; CDR3 protein: CASSFRGYNEQFF; CDR3 DNA: TGTGCCAGCAGCTTTCGGGGATACAATGAGCAGTTCTTC
D gene: TRBD2; clone size: many; V gene: TRBV5-5; J gene: TRBJ2-1; CDR3 protein: CASSGAGGNNEQFF; CDR3 DNA: TGTGCCAGCAGCGGGGCCGGGGGGAACAATGAGCAGTTCTTC
D gene: TRBD1; clone size: many; V gene: TRBV6-1; J gene: TRBJ2-1; CDR3 protein: CASRPRGTGGNEQFF; CDR3 DNA: TGTGCCAGCAGGCCTCGGGGGACAGGGGGTAATGAGCAGTTCTTC
D gene: TRBD1; clone size: many; V gene: TRBV24-1; J gene: TRBJ1-2; CDR3 protein: CATRWQGAGYGYTF; CDR3 DNA: TGTGCCACCAGGTGGCAGGGGGCAGGCTATGGCTACACCTTC
D gene: .; clone size: few; V gene: TRBV20-1; J gene: TRBJ2-7; CDR3 protein: CGARDLGQGGSRSYEQYF; CDR3 DNA: TGCGGTGCTAGAGATCTGGGGCAGGGGGGATCCCGCTCCTACGAGCAGTACTTC
D gene: .; clone size: .; V gene: TRBV15; J gene: TRBJ1-4; CDR3 protein: CATSRGQGVSNEKLFF; CDR3 DNA: TGTGCCACCAGCAGAGGTCAAGGTGTATCTAATGAAAAACTGTTTTTT